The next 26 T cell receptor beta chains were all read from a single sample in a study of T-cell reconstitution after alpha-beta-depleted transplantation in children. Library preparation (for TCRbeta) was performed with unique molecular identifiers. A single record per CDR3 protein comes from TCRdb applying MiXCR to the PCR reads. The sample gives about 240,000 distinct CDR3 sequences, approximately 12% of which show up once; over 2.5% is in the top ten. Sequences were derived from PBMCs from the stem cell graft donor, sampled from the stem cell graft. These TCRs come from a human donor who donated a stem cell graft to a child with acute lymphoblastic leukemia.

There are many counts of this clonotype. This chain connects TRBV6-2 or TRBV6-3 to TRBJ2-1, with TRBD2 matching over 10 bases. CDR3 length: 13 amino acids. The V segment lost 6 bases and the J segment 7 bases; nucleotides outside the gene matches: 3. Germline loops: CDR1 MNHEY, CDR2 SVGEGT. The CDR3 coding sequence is TGTGCCAGCAGCCGTAGCGGGGGGAATGAGCAGTTCTTC. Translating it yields CASSRSGGNEQFF.

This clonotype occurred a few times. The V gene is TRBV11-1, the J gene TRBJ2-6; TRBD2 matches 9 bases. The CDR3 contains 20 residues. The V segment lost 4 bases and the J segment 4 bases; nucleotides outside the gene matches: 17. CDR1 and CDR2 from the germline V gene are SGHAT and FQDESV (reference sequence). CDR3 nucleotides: TGTGCCAGCAGCTCCGGCGGGAGGGGGGCTCTACGCTCGGGGGCCAACGTCCTGACTTTC. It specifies CASSSGGRGALRSGANVLTF.

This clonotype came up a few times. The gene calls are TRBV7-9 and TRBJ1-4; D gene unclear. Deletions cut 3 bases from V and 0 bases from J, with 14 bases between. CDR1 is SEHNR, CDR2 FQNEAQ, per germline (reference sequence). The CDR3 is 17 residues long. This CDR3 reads CASSFSYRYSTNEKLFF. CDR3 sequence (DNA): TGTGCCAGCAGCTTCTCTTACAGATACTCAACTAATGAAAAACTGTTTTTT.

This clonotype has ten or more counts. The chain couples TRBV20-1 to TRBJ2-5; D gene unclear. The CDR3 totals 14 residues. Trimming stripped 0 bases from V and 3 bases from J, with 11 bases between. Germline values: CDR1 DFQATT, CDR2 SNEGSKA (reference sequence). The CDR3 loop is CSARDPWKEETQYF. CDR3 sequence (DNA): TGCAGTGCTAGAGATCCCTGGAAGGAAGAGACCCAGTACTTC.

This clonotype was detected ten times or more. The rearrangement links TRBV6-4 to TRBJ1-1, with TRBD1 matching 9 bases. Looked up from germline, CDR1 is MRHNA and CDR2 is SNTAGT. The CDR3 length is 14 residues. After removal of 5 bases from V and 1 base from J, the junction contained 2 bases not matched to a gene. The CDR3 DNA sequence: TGTGCCAGCAGTCGGGACAGGGAGAACACTGAAGCTTTCTTT. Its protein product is CASSRDRENTEAFF.

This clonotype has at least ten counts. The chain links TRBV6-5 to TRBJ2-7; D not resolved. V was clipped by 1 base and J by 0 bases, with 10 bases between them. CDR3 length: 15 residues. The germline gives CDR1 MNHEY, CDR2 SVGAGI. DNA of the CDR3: TGTGCCAGCAGTTACTGGGAAACGAGCTCCTACGAGCAGTACTTC. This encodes CASSYWETSSYEQYF.

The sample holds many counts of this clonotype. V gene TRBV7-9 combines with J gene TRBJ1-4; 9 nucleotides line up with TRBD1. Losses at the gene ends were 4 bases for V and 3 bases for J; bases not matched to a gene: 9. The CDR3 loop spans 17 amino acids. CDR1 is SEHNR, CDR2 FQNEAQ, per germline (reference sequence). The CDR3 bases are TGTGCCAGCAGCTCGTCCCGGGACAGGGCCCCTAATGAAAAACTGTTTTTT. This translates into CASSSSRDRAPNEKLFF.

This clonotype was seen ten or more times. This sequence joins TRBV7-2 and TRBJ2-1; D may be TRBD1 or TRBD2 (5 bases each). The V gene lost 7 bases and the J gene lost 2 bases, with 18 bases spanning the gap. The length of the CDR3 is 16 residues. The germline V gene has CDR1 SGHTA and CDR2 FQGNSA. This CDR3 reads CASTTRVGPAYNEQFF. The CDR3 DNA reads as TGTGCCAGCACAACTAGGGTGGGGCCCGCCTACAATGAGCAGTTCTTC. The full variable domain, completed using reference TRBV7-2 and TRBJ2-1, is GAGVSQSPSNKVTEKGKDVELRCDPISGHTALYWYRQSLGQGLEFLIYFQGNSAPDKSGLPSDRFSAERTGGSVSTLTIQRTQQEDSAVYLCASTTRVGPAYNEQFFGPGTRLTVL.

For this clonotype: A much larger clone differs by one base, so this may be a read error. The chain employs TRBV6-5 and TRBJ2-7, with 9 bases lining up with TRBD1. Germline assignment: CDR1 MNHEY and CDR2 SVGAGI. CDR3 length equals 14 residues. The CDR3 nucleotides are TGTGCCATCAGTTACCGGGACAGGGTCTGGGAGCAGTACTTC. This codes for CAISYRDRVWEQYF.

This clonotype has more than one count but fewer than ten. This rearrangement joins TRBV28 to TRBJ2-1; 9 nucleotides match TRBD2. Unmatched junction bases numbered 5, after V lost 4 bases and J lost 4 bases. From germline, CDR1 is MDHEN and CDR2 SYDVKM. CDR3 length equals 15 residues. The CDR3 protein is CASSYRTSVYNEQFF. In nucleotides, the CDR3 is TGTGCCAGCAGTTATAGGACTAGCGTATACAATGAGCAGTTCTTC.

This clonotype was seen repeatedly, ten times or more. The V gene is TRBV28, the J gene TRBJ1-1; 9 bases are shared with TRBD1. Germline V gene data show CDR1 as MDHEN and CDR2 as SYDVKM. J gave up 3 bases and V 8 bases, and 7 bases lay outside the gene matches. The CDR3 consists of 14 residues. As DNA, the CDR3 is TGTGCCAGCGCCGTCACAGGGGGCCACACTGAAGCTTTCTTT. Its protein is CASAVTGGHTEAFF.

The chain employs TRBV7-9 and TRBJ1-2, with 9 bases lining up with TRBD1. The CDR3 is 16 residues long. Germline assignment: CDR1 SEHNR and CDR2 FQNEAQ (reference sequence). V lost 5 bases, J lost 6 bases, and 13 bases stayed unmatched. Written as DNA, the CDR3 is TGTGCCAGCAGCCGCTCGGGCACAGGGGGCGTCGATGGCTACACCTTC. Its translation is CASSRSGTGGVDGYTF.

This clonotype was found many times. CDR3 sequence (DNA): TGCAGTGCTAGAGATCTGCTAGCGGGGGGTGGCTACAATGAGCAGTTCTTC. Protein sequence: CSARDLLAGGGYNEQFF. The J gene is TRBJ2-1, the V gene TRBV20-1; 11 bases are a match to TRBD2. The CDR3 length is 17 residues. Germline values: CDR1 DFQATT, CDR2 SNEGSKA (reference sequence). V shed 0 bases and J 3 bases; nucleotides not matched to a gene: 7.

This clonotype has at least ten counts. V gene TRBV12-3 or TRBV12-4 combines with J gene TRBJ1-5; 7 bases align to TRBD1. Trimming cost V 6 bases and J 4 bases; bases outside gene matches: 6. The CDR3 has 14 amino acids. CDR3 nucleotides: TGTGCCAGCAGACAGGGACAGCTAAATCAGCCCCAGCATTTT. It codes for CASRQGQLNQPQHF.

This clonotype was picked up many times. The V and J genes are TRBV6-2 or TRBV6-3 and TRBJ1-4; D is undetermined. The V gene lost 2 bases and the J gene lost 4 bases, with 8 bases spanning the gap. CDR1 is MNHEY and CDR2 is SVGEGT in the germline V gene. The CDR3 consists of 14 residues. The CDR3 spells CASSYGRINEKLFF. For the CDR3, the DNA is TGTGCCAGCAGTTACGGACGGATTAATGAAAAACTGTTTTTT.

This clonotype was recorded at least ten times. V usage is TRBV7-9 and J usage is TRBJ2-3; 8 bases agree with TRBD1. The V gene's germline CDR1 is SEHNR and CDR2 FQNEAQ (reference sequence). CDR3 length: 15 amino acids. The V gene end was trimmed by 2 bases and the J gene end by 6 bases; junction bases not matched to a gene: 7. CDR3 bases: TGTGCCAGCAGCTTACTGACAGGGGATACCGATACGCAGTATTTT. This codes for CASSLLTGDTDTQYF.

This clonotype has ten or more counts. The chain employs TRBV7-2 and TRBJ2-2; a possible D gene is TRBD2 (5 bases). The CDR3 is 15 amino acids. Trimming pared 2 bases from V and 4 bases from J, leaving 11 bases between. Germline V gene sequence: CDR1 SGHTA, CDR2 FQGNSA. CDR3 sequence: CASSLPGIGTGELFF. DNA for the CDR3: TGTGCCAGCAGCTTACCGGGGATTGGCACCGGGGAGCTGTTTTTT.

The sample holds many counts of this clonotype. CDR3 amino acids: CSASRATHTDTQYF. The CDR3 DNA sequence: TGCAGTGCTAGTAGAGCCACCCACACAGATACGCAGTATTTT. The chain couples TRBV20-1 to TRBJ2-3; D is unclear. The CDR3 is 14 residues long. Trimming took 3 bases from V and 2 from J, leaving 12 bases between them. The germline V gene encodes CDR1 DFQATT and CDR2 SNEGSKA (reference sequence).

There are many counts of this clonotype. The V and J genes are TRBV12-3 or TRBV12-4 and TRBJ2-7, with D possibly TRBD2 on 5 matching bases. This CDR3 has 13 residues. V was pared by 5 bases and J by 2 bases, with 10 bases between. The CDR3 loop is CASSPGNPYEQYF. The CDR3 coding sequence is TGTGCCAGCAGTCCGGGAAACCCCTACGAGCAGTACTTC.

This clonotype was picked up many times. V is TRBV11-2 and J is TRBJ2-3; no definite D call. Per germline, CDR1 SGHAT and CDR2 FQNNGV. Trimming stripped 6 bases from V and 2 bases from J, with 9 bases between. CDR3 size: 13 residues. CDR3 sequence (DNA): TGTGCCAGCAGTCCCATGTCCACAGATACGCAGTATTTT. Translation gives CASSPMSTDTQYF.

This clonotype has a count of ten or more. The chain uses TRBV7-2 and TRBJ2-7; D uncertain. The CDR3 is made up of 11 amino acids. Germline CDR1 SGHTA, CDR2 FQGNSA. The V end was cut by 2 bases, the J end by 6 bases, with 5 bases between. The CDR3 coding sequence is TGTGCCAGCAGCTTAACCACCGAGCAGTACTTC. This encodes CASSLTTEQYF.

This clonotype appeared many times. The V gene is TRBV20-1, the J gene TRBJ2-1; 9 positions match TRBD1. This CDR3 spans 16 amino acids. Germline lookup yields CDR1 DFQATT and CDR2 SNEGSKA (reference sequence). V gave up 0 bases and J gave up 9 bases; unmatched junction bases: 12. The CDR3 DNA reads TGCAGTGCTAGAGATTTAAATCGGACAGGGGACATTGAGCAGTTCTTC. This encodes CSARDLNRTGDIEQFF.

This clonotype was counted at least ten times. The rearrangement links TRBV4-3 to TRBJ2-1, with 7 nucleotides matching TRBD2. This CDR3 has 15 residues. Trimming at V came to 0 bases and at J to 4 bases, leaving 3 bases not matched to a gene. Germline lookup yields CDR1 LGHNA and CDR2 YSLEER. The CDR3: CASSQEKGLYNEQFF. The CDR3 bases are TGCGCCAGCAGCCAAGAAAAGGGACTATACAATGAGCAGTTCTTC.

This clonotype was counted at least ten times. The CDR3 protein is CASSYRRGNQPQHF. As DNA, the CDR3 is TGTGCCAGCAGTTACCGGAGGGGCAATCAGCCCCAGCATTTT. The V gene is TRBV6-5, the J gene TRBJ1-5; no reliable D call. Germline values: CDR1 MNHEY, CDR2 SVGAGI. This CDR3 has 14 residues. The germline V and J ends were trimmed by 2 bases and 2 bases, with 7 bases remaining between them.

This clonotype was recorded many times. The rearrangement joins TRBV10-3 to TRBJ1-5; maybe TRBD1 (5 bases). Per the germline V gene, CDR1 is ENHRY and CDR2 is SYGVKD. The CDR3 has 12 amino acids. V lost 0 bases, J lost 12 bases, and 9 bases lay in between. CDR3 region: CAISESGDGQHF. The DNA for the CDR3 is TGTGCCATCAGTGAGTCGGGGGACGGCCAGCATTTT.

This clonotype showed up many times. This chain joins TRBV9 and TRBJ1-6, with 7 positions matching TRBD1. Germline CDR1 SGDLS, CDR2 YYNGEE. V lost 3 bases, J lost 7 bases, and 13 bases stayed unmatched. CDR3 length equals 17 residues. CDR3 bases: TGTGCCAGCAGCGCGAGCTATGGGGGGACAGACAATTCACCCCTCCACTTT. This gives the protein CASSASYGGTDNSPLHF.